The 32 T cell receptor beta chains given below trace back to one sample, sequenced in a study of shared clonotypes between healthy human individuals. Only CD45RO-negative cells positively selected for CCR7 counted as naive CD8 cells, so terminally differentiated effector memory CD45RA+ cells were excluded. Assay: immunoSEQ multiplex PCR; the TCRdb copy retains only in-frame clones and omits some. The sample lists about 2.1 million clones, around 95% occurring once. Material: naive CD8+ T cells from PBMCs. These receptors were collected from a man younger than 35 in good health. Some clones in this sample may be carry-over from other donors' samples.

The chain combines TRBV4-3 with TRBJ1-3; 8 bases are a match to TRBD1. The V and J ends lost 4 bases and 4 bases, in that order; junction bases with no gene match: 6. In germline, CDR1 is LGHNA, CDR2 YSLEER. This CDR3 comprises 15 residues. This CDR3 is CASSPAGGLGNTIYF. Here the CDR3 DNA reads TGCGCCAGCAGCCCCGCAGGGGGCTTGGGAAACACCATATATTTT.

The gene calls are TRBV4-2 and TRBJ2-1; 12 bases align to TRBD2. V was pared by 1 base and J by 1 base, with 5 bases of the junction left unmatched. The germline V gene has CDR1 LGHNA and CDR2 YNFKEQ. CDR3 size: 18 residues. CDR3 in amino acids: CASSQGLAGALSYNEQFF. In DNA form, the CDR3 reads TGTGCCAGCAGCCAAGGACTAGCGGGAGCCCTATCCTACAATGAGCAGTTCTTC.

This chain connects TRBV19 to TRBJ2-2; TRBD2 might be the D (6 bases). The CDR3 sequence is 15 residues long. From germline, CDR1 is LNHDA and CDR2 SQIVND (reference sequence). V was trimmed by 1 base and J by 4 bases, leaving 10 bases between them. The CDR3 DNA reads as TGTGCCAGTAGTATAGCGGGACTTAGCACCGGGGAGCTGTTTTTT. Amino acids: CASSIAGLSTGELFF.

The chain is built from TRBV5-6 and TRBJ2-1; 11 bases line up with TRBD2. From germline, CDR1 is SGHDT and CDR2 YYEEEE. This CDR3 is built from 17 residues. J gave up 4 bases and V 5 bases, and 11 bases lay outside the gene matches. CDR3 amino acids: CASSYTSLAGAYNEQFF. Here the CDR3 DNA reads TGTGCCAGCAGTTACACCTCACTAGCGGGAGCTTACAATGAGCAGTTCTTC.

The rearrangement uses TRBV15 and TRBJ2-7; TRBD2 matches 7 bases. Germline lookup yields CDR1 LNHNV and CDR2 YYDKDF (reference sequence). V lost 2 bases, J lost 4 bases, and 8 bases stayed unmatched. The CDR3 is made up of 15 amino acids. This CDR3 reads CATSRKPRGSYEQYF. CDR3 in DNA: TGTGCCACCAGCAGAAAACCGCGGGGGAGTTACGAGCAGTACTTC. Using reference TRBV15 and TRBJ2-7 for the parts outside the CDR3, the full variable domain is DAMVIQNPRYQVTQFGKPVTLSCSQTLNHNVMYWYQQKSSQAPKLLFHYYDKDFNNEADTPDNFQSRRPNTSFCFLDIRSPGLGDTAMYLCATSRKPRGSYEQYFGPGTRLTVT.

V is TRBV29-1 and J is TRBJ1-1, with D possibly TRBD1 on 5 matching bases. The germline CDR1 and CDR2 sequences are SQVTM and ANQGSEA. Between the trimmed V and J ends, which lost 3 bases and 8 bases, there was a span of 7 bases. The CDR3 covers 10 residues. CDR3 DNA: TGCAGCGTTGACGGGGGGGAAGCTTTCTTT. It is translated as CSVDGGEAFF.

Points on this clone: Other DNA sequences in this specimen translate into the identical CDR3. V usage is TRBV27 and J usage is TRBJ2-7; D ambiguous. CDR3 length: 14 amino acids. V was shortened by 2 bases and J by 4 bases, with 12 bases between the two germline ends. In germline, CDR1 is MNHEY, CDR2 SMNVEV (reference sequence). For the CDR3, the DNA is TGTGCCAGCAGTTTAGTCGGGCAGCCGTACGAGCAGTACTTC. Its translation: CASSLVGQPYEQYF.

The V and J genes are TRBV7-3 and TRBJ2-7; 8 bases agree with TRBD1. CDR3 length: 13 residues. Trimming cost V 5 bases and J 5 bases; bases outside gene matches: 5. Germline V gene sequence: CDR1 SGHTA, CDR2 FQGTGA. The CDR3 DNA reads TGTGCCAGCAGCCTCGGACAGGGAAACGAGCAGTACTTC. It encodes CASSLGQGNEQYF.

This rearrangement joins TRBV5-1 to TRBJ2-3; 7 nucleotides line up with TRBD1. Germline V gene sequence: CDR1 SGHRS, CDR2 YFSETQ. J was trimmed by 2 bases and V by 4 bases; bases with no gene match: 13. The CDR3 totals 17 residues. The CDR3 spells CASSQDRPLTTTDTQYF. Written as DNA, the CDR3 is TGCGCCAGCAGCCAGGACAGGCCCCTCACTACCACAGATACGCAGTATTTT.

This clone showed up just once. The genes are TRBV7-9 and TRBJ2-7, with a possible D match to TRBD2 (6 bases). V lost 4 bases, J lost 0 bases, and 16 bases lay in between. The CDR3 consists of 16 residues. Germline V gene sequence: CDR1 SEHNR, CDR2 FQNEAQ (reference sequence). Here the CDR3 reads CASSSRPGGNSYEQYF. The CDR3 coding sequence is TGTGCCAGCAGCTCCCGGCCAGGCGGGAACTCCTACGAGCAGTACTTC. The full variable domain, in which reference TRBV7-9 and TRBJ2-7 provide the parts outside the CDR3, is DTGVSQNPRHKITKRGQNVTFRCDPISEHNRLYWYRQTLGQGPEFLTYFQNEAQLEKSRLLSDRFSAERPKGSFSTLEIQRTEQGDSAMYLCASSSRPGGNSYEQYFGPGTRLTVT.

V usage is TRBV28 and J usage is TRBJ1-1; D gene ambiguous. This CDR3 region has 16 residues. V was cut by 7 bases and J by 1 base, with 19 bases left in between. The V gene's germline CDR1 is MDHEN and CDR2 SYDVKM. The CDR3 nucleotides are TGTGCCAGCACACTCTTAACGCCATCTTCGAACACTGAAGCTTTCTTT. This codes for CASTLLTPSSNTEAFF. Complete variable domain (other parts from reference TRBV28 and TRBJ1-1): DVKVTQSSRYLVKRTGEKVFLECVQDMDHENMFWYRQDPGLGLRLIYFSYDVKMKEKGDIPEGYSVSREKKERFSLILESASTNQTSMYLCASTLLTPSSNTEAFFGQGTRLTVV.

CDR3 region: CASSVTSGSNEQFF. CDR3 bases: TGTGCCAGCAGTGTAACTAGCGGGTCAAATGAGCAGTTCTTC. V usage is TRBV6-1 and J usage is TRBJ2-1, with TRBD2 matching 9 bases. The length of the CDR3 is 14 residues. CDR1 and CDR2 (germline): MNHNS, SASEGT. After removal of 4 bases from V and 7 bases from J, the junction contained 5 bases not matched to a gene.

A single count supports this clone. The same CDR3 also results from other DNA sequences found in this sample. The CDR3 spells CSVEGQGTYEQYF. The CDR3 DNA reads TGCAGCGTGGAGGGACAGGGGACCTACGAGCAGTACTTC. The V and J genes are TRBV29-1 and TRBJ2-7, with 10 bases aligning to TRBD1. Losses at the gene ends were 6 bases for V and 2 bases for J; bases not matched to a gene: 4. Germline CDR1 SQVTM, CDR2 ANQGSEA. The length of the CDR3 is 13 residues.

CDR3 nucleotides: TGTGCCAGCAGTTTTTCGGGGCTCTTCAATGAGCAGTTCTTC. Protein sequence: CASSFSGLFNEQFF. V gene TRBV27 combines with J gene TRBJ2-1; D tentatively fits TRBD1 or TRBD2 (5 bases each). Between the trimmed V and J ends, which lost 3 bases and 6 bases, there was a span of 12 bases. Germline loops: CDR1 MNHEY, CDR2 SMNVEV (reference sequence). This CDR3 contains 14 residues.

J is TRBJ1-4 and V is TRBV5-4, with D possibly matching TRBD1 (5 bases). Germline values: CDR1 SGHNT, CDR2 YYREEE (reference sequence). The V end was cut by 2 bases, the J end by 7 bases, with 12 bases between. The CDR3 consists of 14 residues. This CDR3 is CASSFDSLGEKLFF. DNA for the CDR3: TGTGCCAGCAGCTTTGACAGTTTGGGTGAAAAACTGTTTTTT.

The chain employs TRBV4-1 and TRBJ2-5; D is perhaps TRBD2 (7 bases). CDR1 is MGHRA, CDR2 YSYEKL, per germline. The length of the CDR3 is 13 residues. V gave up 4 bases and J gave up 5 bases, with 11 bases separating them. Here the CDR3 DNA reads TGCGCCAGCAGCCGAAGGGGGGGGGAGACCCAGTACTTC. This codes for CASSRRGGETQYF.

This clone was counted once. V usage is TRBV11-2 and J usage is TRBJ2-7; 9 nucleotides line up with TRBD2. Germline V gene data show CDR1 as SGHAT and CDR2 as FQNNGV. Trimming took 8 bases from V and 1 from J; bases not matched to a gene: 9. This CDR3 is built from 15 residues. CDR3 bases: TGTGCCAGCCGCAGGGCGGGAGGGCCGTCCTACGAGCAGTACTTC. It yields the protein CASRRAGGPSYEQYF.

The rearrangement joins TRBV14 to TRBJ1-2; perhaps TRBD1 as D (5 bases). Deletions cut 3 bases from V and 3 bases from J, with 11 bases between. The CDR3 runs 14 residues. The V gene's germline CDR1 is SGHDN and CDR2 FVKESK. CDR3 sequence reads: CASSQSSGYYGYTF. CDR3 in DNA: TGTGCCAGCAGCCAGAGTTCAGGGTACTATGGCTACACCTTC.

V is TRBV27 and J is TRBJ2-7, with a weak D call TRBD2 (6 bases). CDR1 MNHEY and CDR2 SMNVEV come from the germline V gene (reference sequence). The ends were cut back, 3 bases at V and 6 bases at J, with 24 bases in the middle. CDR3 length: 17 residues. CDR3 nucleotide sequence: TGTGCCAGCAGTTTGTTGGACGGGGGAGAGGTGGGGCTCGAGCAGTACTTC. This encodes CASSLLDGGEVGLEQYF.

Details on this clone: One end of the junction fails to match germline, which may point to a read error. V is TRBV5-8 and J is TRBJ2-7; D tentatively reads TRBD1 or TRBD2 (6 bases each). Germline V gives CDR1 SGHTS, CDR2 YDEGEE. This CDR3 has 13 amino acids. CDR3 region: CASRLGGEYEQYF. The CDR3 nucleotides are TGTGCCAGCAGGTTGGGGGGCGAATACGAGCAGTACTTC. The entire variable domain, with the rest obtained from reference TRBV5-8 and TRBJ2-7, is as follows: EAGVTQSPTHLIKTRGQQATLRCSPISGHTSVYWYQQALGLGLQFLLWYDEGEERNRGNFPPRFSGRQFPNYSSELNVNALELEDSALYLCASRLGGEYEQYFGPGTRLTVT.

About this clone itself: Other DNA sequences of this sample code for an identical CDR3. The V call is TRBV7-9, the J call TRBJ2-6; no reliable D call. V was cut by 4 bases and J by 0 bases, with 7 bases left in between. CDR1 is SEHNR, CDR2 FQNEAQ, per germline (reference sequence). The CDR3 sequence is 15 residues long. The CDR3 protein is CASSSRSSGANVLTF. DNA for the CDR3: TGTGCCAGCAGCTCACGGAGCTCTGGGGCCAACGTCCTGACTTTC.

The chain carries TRBV9 and TRBJ2-7; possibly TRBD2 for D (6 bases). This CDR3 contains 15 residues. Looked up from germline, CDR1 is SGDLS and CDR2 is YYNGEE. Trimming pared 1 base from V and 4 bases from J, leaving 15 bases between. The CDR3 DNA is TGTGCCAGCAGCGTAAGTAGCGGAGGGGAGTACGAGCAGTACTTC. Translating gives CASSVSSGGEYEQYF.

This chain links TRBV7-9 with TRBJ1-1; possible D gene TRBD1, 5 bases. Deletions cut 5 bases from V and 1 base from J, with 14 bases between. Germline-derived CDR1 and CDR2 are SEHNR and FQNEAQ (reference sequence). The CDR3 loop spans 15 amino acids. CDR3 loop: CASSPRQRPNTEAFF. The DNA of the CDR3 is TGTGCCAGCAGCCCAAGACAGAGGCCGAACACTGAAGCTTTCTTT.

The chain recombines TRBV4-2 with TRBJ2-7; D gene uncertain. This CDR3 region has 14 residues. V lost 0 bases to trimming and J lost 3 bases, with 9 bases between them. The germline gives CDR1 LGHNA, CDR2 YNFKEQ. The CDR3 loop is CASSQDSNFYEQYF. In DNA, the CDR3 is TGTGCCAGCAGCCAAGATTCGAACTTCTACGAGCAGTACTTC.

This clone showed up just a few times. The gene calls are TRBV28 and TRBJ1-1; no reliable D call. This CDR3 spans 11 amino acids. Between the trimmed V and J ends, which lost 7 bases and 4 bases, there was a span of 7 bases. The germline CDR1 and CDR2 sequences are MDHEN and SYDVKM. The CDR3 nucleotides read TGTGCCAGCACTGTTGGCACTGAAGCTTTCTTT. The encoded protein is CASTVGTEAFF.

The chain employs TRBV18 and TRBJ2-5, with a possible D match to TRBD1 (5 bases). CDR1 is KGHSH and CDR2 is LQKENI in the germline V gene. Trimming shortened V by 0 bases and J by 5 bases, and 19 bases separated the two germline ends. There are 17 residues in the CDR3. CDR3 sequence (DNA): TGTGCCAGCTCACCACCGGTCTATTCAGGGTTCAGGGAGACCCAGTACTTC. Translating gives CASSPPVYSGFRETQYF.

The CDR3 protein is CASRTGTSGSLRASYEQYF. CDR3 DNA: TGTGCCAGCAGGACCGGGACTAGCGGGAGTTTGAGGGCCTCCTACGAGCAGTACTTC. J is TRBJ2-7 and V is TRBV2; the match to TRBD2 covers 14 bases. V shed 6 bases and J 0 bases; nucleotides not matched to a gene: 13. Germline loops: CDR1 SNHLY, CDR2 FYNNEI. The CDR3 covers 19 residues. The full variable domain, rest sourced from reference TRBV2 and TRBJ2-7, is EPEVTQTPSHQVTQMGQEVILRCVPISNHLYFYWYRQILGQKVEFLVSFYNNEISEKSEIFDDQFSVERPDGSNFTLKIRSTKLEDSAMYFCASRTGTSGSLRASYEQYFGPGTRLTVT.

The chain carries TRBV7-2 and TRBJ1-1; 9 nucleotides match TRBD1. Germline assignment: CDR1 SGHTA and CDR2 FQGNSA. J gave up 1 base and V 5 bases, and 8 bases lay outside the gene matches. The CDR3 is 16 amino acids. CDR3 sequence reads: CASSPSGTGWNTEAFF. CDR3 bases: TGTGCCAGCAGCCCATCCGGGACAGGGTGGAACACTGAAGCTTTCTTT.

The chain uses TRBV27 and TRBJ2-7; D unclear. V shed 4 bases and J shed 2 bases, with 15 bases lying between them. This CDR3 has 15 amino acids. Looked up from germline, CDR1 is MNHEY and CDR2 is SMNVEV (reference sequence). The CDR3 DNA reads as TGTGCCAGCAGTTCACGCGTATCCCAGCCCTACGAGCAGTACTTC. Translation: CASSSRVSQPYEQYF.

The chain couples TRBV28 to TRBJ2-5; D unclear. The CDR3 extends over 12 amino acids. V was shortened by 2 bases and J by 5 bases, with 6 bases between the two germline ends. Germline V gene sequence: CDR1 MDHEN, CDR2 SYDVKM. As DNA, the CDR3 is TGTGCCAGCAGTTTAGGCGCGGAGACCCAGTACTTC. Translating gives CASSLGAETQYF.

The chain links TRBV7-3 to TRBJ2-5, with D hard to call. The CDR3 runs 13 residues. CDR1 is SGHTA and CDR2 is FQGTGA in the germline V gene. V shed 1 base and J shed 5 bases, with 8 bases lying between them. The CDR3 region is CASSLSGLETQYF. The CDR3 coding sequence is TGTGCCAGCAGCTTAAGCGGTCTCGAGACCCAGTACTTC. Together with reference TRBV7-3 and TRBJ2-5, the CDR3 gives the full variable domain: GAGVSQTPSNKVTEKGKYVELRCDPISGHTALYWYRQSLGQGPEFLIYFQGTGAADDSGLPNDRFFAVRPEGSVSTLKIQRTERGDSAVYLCASSLSGLETQYFGPGTRLLVL.

The chain combines TRBV4-2 with TRBJ2-7, with D tentatively TRBD2 (6 bases). V was pared by 3 bases and J by 4 bases, with 7 bases between. The CDR3 spans 12 residues. Germline CDR1 LGHNA, CDR2 YNFKEQ. The CDR3 spells CASSQGLYEQYF. In nucleotides, the CDR3 is TGTGCCAGCAGCCAGGGACTGTACGAGCAGTACTTC.